The 14 T cell receptor beta chains below all came from one sample that was sequenced in a study of blood T cell repertoires in COVID-19. Assay used: immunoSEQ multiplex PCR; TCRdb lists only in-frame clones, some missing. Of fewer than 200,000 clones in the sample, more than 65% were seen once. The specimen was peripheral blood. These TCRs come from a man in his 70s with active or convalescent COVID-19.

The chain links TRBV6-2 or TRBV6-3 to TRBJ1-4, with 11 bases lining up with TRBD1. The germline CDR1 and CDR2 sequences are MNHEY and SVGEGT. This CDR3 region has 14 residues. Trimming cost V 5 bases and J 10 bases; bases outside gene matches: 6. The CDR3, as DNA: TGTGCCAGCAGTCGGACAGGGGGCGTGGGAAAACTGTTTTTT. Encoded protein: CASSRTGGVGKLFF.

The genes are TRBV7-8 and TRBJ1-5; D gene unclear. This CDR3 is 17 amino acids long. Trimming removed 5 bases at V and 2 bases at J, with 19 bases between. Per germline, CDR1 SGHVS and CDR2 FQNEAQ. CDR3 sequence: CASSASGILAGNQPQHF. CDR3 in DNA: TGTGCCAGCAGCGCATCCGGGATCCTGGCGGGCAATCAGCCCCAGCATTTT.

This CDR3 reads CAISRGQLYGYTF. CDR3 bases: TGTGCCATCAGTCGAGGACAGCTATATGGCTACACCTTC. The gene calls are TRBV10-3 and TRBJ1-2, with D tentatively TRBD1 (6 bases). V gave up 5 bases and J gave up 5 bases, with 12 bases separating them. The CDR3 sequence is 13 residues long. The germline CDR1 and CDR2 sequences are ENHRY and SYGVKD.

This sequence joins TRBV5-1 and TRBJ1-1; a weak D match, TRBD1 (5 bases). The V gene lost 0 bases and the J gene lost 3 bases, with 12 bases spanning the gap. CDR3 size: 15 residues. CDR1 is SGHRS and CDR2 is YFSETQ in the germline V gene. The CDR3 loop is CASSLARVGDTEAFF. CDR3 nucleotide sequence: TGCGCCAGCAGCTTGGCCAGGGTTGGAGACACTGAAGCTTTCTTT.

V gene TRBV2 combines with J gene TRBJ1-5; tentatively, D is TRBD1 (6 bases). V was cut by 3 bases and J by 6 bases, with 18 bases left in between. Germline CDR1 SNHLY, CDR2 FYNNEI. The CDR3 has 16 residues. CDR3 residues: CASSDYGTLGGQPQHF. The CDR3 DNA reads TGTGCCAGCAGTGACTACGGAACTCTAGGGGGTCAGCCCCAGCATTTT.

The chain carries TRBV5-5 and TRBJ1-1; maybe TRBD1 (6 bases). Looked up from germline, CDR1 is SGHKS and CDR2 is YYEKEE (reference sequence). V gave up 0 bases and J gave up 4 bases, with 13 bases separating them. CDR3 length: 15 residues. The CDR3: CASSLATGRATEAFF. CDR3 coding DNA: TGTGCCAGCAGCTTGGCCACAGGGAGGGCCACTGAAGCTTTCTTT.

The CDR3 spells CASSLPPSGSTDTQYF. CDR3 bases: TGTGCCAGCAGCCTCCCCCCTAGCGGGTCCACAGATACGCAGTATTTT. The genes are TRBV28 and TRBJ2-3; 8 bases align to TRBD2. Germline V gene sequence: CDR1 MDHEN, CDR2 SYDVKM. The CDR3 extends over 16 amino acids. Unmatched junction bases numbered 10, after V lost 6 bases and J lost 2 bases.

The chain couples TRBV6-2 or TRBV6-3 to TRBJ2-1; possible D gene TRBD2, 6 bases. The CDR3 sequence is 15 residues long. From germline, CDR1 is MNHEY and CDR2 SVGEGT. With 7 bases removed from V and 7 bases from J, the gap between germline ends came to 20 bases. The CDR3 here is CASNPLDYRGNEQFF. The CDR3 DNA follows: TGTGCCAGCAACCCCCTGGACTACCGTGGGAATGAGCAGTTCTTC.

This clone was seen just once. This rearrangement joins TRBV18 to TRBJ1-4; D is possibly TRBD1 (6 bases). The CDR3 totals 16 residues. Deletions cut 0 bases from V and 4 bases from J, with 12 bases between. Germline assignment: CDR1 KGHSH and CDR2 LQKENI. DNA for the CDR3: TGTGCCAGCTCACCACCGAAGGACAGACGTAATGAAAAACTGTTTTTT. This gives the protein CASSPPKDRRNEKLFF.

V gene TRBV10-3 combines with J gene TRBJ1-1; 7 bases match TRBD1. This CDR3 comprises 14 residues. CDR1 ENHRY and CDR2 SYGVKD come from the germline V gene. The J segment lost 1 base and the V segment lost 7 bases, leaving 6 bases of the junction unmatched. CDR3 bases: TGTGCCATCAACCGGGACAGTGAGAACACTGAAGCTTTCTTT. It encodes CAINRDSENTEAFF.

A single count supports this clone. J is TRBJ2-7 and V is TRBV27, with a possible D match to TRBD1 (5 bases). The V end was cut by 3 bases, the J end by 5 bases, with 11 bases between. CDR3 size: 13 residues. Germline lookup yields CDR1 MNHEY and CDR2 SMNVEV (reference sequence). This CDR3 is CASSLDRGHEQYF. The CDR3 coding sequence is TGTGCCAGCAGTTTGGATAGGGGCCACGAGCAGTACTTC.

This clone was recorded once. The chain is built from TRBV12-5 and TRBJ2-1; D is unclear. CDR3 length: 15 amino acids. The V gene lost 7 bases and the J gene lost 0 bases, with 13 bases spanning the gap. Germline CDR1 and CDR2: LGHNT and FRNRAP. The CDR3, as DNA: TGTGCTAGTGCCCCGACTGGTAGCTCCTACAATGAGCAGTTCTTC. Its translation: CASAPTGSSYNEQFF.

The genes are TRBV19 and TRBJ2-6, with D possibly being TRBD2 (5 bases). This CDR3 has 17 residues. Trimming took 3 bases from V and 2 from J, leaving 14 bases between them. Germline CDR1 LNHDA, CDR2 SQIVND (reference sequence). The CDR3 DNA follows: TGTGCCAGTAGTATCGGGTACGAGGGTGCTGGGGCCAACGTCCTGACTTTC. Amino acid sequence: CASSIGYEGAGANVLTF.

The rearrangement links TRBV27 to TRBJ1-6; 7 nucleotides line up with TRBD1. The trim removed 6 bases at V and 7 bases at J, leaving 9 bases unmatched. The CDR3 contains 15 residues. From germline, CDR1 is MNHEY and CDR2 SMNVEV (reference sequence). CDR3 protein: CASRRTGSENSPLHF. In DNA form, the CDR3 reads TGTGCCAGCAGGCGGACAGGATCAGAGAATTCACCCCTCCACTTT.